This T cell receptor beta chain was sequenced in a study of T cells in Graves' hyperthyroidism and ophthalmopathy. This clonotype was counted only a few times. Not enrolled were patients with uncontrolled infection, other autoimmune disease, pregnancy or lactation. PBMCs were derived from around 10 ml fresh peripheral blood. Germline values: CDR1 SGDLS, CDR2 YYNGEE. CDR3 size: 17 residues. Trimming at V came to 3 bases and at J to 2 bases, leaving 11 bases not matched to a gene. RNA transcripts were the template for amplifying TCR beta CDR3 regions. HTBI primers were the set used in a first-round RT-PCR of the TCR CDR3. TCRdb reanalysed the multiplex PCR reads using MiXCR and keeps one entry per CDR3 protein. The table lists approximately 620,000 distinct CDR3 sequences, 11% to 15% of them singletons, with 5.5% to 7.5% in the top ten.

This TCR came from a woman aged 25 to 39 with Graves' hyperthyroidism that later progressed to Graves' ophthalmopathy. The chain carries TRBV9 and TRBJ1-2; 9 bases align to TRBD1. The material sequenced was blood. The CDR3 DNA sequence: TGTGCCAGCAGCGCAAATGTTCCGGGACAGGGAAACTATGGCTACACCTTC. Its protein is CASSANVPGQGNYGYTF.